This T cell receptor beta chain originates from a study of OX40 agonist ivuxolimab in advanced cancers. Autoimmune disease history or systemic immunosuppression was exclusionary. Clones were read by immunoSEQ multiplex PCR, and TCRdb kept only the in-frame ones, dropping some. The table lists about 59,000 clones, more than 85% of them singletons, with 12% in the top ten. This CDR3 is built from 15 residues. Germline V gene data show CDR1 as LNHNV and CDR2 as YYDKDF (reference sequence). The V gene lost 1 base and the J gene lost 3 bases, with 12 bases spanning the gap. The V gene is TRBV15, the J gene TRBJ1-2; a weak D match, TRBD1 (5 bases). The sample in question was CD4+ or CD8+ T cells sorted from blood, obtained in a trial of the OX40 agonist ivuxolimab. The receptor was derived from an adult with an advanced solid tumor such as melanoma, head and neck, liver or kidney cancer. CDR3 in DNA: TGTGCCACCAGCAGAGCGGGGGGAAATCACTATGGCTACACCTTC. This codes for CATSRAGGNHYGYTF.